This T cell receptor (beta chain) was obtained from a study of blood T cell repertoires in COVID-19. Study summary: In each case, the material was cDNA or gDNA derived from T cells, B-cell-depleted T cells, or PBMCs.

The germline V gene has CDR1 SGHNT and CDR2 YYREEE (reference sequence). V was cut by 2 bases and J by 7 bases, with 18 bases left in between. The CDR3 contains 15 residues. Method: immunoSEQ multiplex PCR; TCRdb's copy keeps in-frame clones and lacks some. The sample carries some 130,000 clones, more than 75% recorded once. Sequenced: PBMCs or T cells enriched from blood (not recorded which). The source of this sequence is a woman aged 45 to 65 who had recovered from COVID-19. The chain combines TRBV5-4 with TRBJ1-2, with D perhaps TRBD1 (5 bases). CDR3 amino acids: CASSFHLQQGRGYTF. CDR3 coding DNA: TGTGCCAGCAGCTTCCACCTCCAGCAGGGCCGTGGCTACACCTTC.